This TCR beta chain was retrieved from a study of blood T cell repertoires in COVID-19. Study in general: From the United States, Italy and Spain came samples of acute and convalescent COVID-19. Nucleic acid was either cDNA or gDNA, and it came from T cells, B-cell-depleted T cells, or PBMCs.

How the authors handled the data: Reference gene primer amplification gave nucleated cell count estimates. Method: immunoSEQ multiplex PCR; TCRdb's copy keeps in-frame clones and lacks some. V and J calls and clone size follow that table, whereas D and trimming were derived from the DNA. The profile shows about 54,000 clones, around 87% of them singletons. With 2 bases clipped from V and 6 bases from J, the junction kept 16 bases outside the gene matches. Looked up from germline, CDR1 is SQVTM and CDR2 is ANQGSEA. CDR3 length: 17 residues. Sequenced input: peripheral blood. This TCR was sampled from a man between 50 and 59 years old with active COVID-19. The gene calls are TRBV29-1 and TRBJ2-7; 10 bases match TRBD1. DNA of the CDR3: TGCAGCGTTGAAAAAGGGGGATCCGGGACAGGGGTCTCCGAGCAGTACTTC. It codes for CSVEKGGSGTGVSEQYF.